Below, 5 T cell receptor beta chains from the same sample are listed, as sequenced in a study of vaccination and CD4 T cells after COVID-19 (dated by TCRdb to the early 2020s). This specimen's time point label, per the study, means: late sampling 161 to 241 days after vaccination in three convalescent patients. The treatment or condition label on this specimen signifies: approximately nine-day PBMC culture with coronavirus spike peptide pools or control peptides (ViraFEST assay). Libraries were built with PCR. TCRdb names Illumina iSeq 100 as the instrument used. At the Johns Hopkins FTIC core, DNA from the cultured CD4+ T cells underwent TCR sequencing with the Oncomine TCR Beta short-read assay. TCRdb passed the public sequencing reads through fastp at Q25 and MiXCR, retaining productive beta sequences. Rows are combined by CDR3 protein, so each entry shows the most common genes and DNA. The sample table contains nearly 25,000 distinct CDR3 sequences; only one count was recorded for roughly 29% of them. Around 3.3% of the sample lies in the top ten.

Which antigens these TCRs recognize remains unknown. Here the sequenced sample was CD4+ T cells from blood, cultured in vitro, taken about 7 months after SARS-CoV-2 vaccination. The receptors here all came from a human donor who had recovered from COVID-19.

Only a few counts were recorded for this clonotype. The chain uses TRBV7-6 and TRBJ2-1, with TRBD2 matching over 8 bases. The CDR3 covers 19 residues. V trimming: 3 bases; J trimming: 0 bases; junction bases outside the gene matches: 13. The V gene's germline CDR1 is SGHVS and CDR2 FNYEAQ. The CDR3 coding sequence is TGTGCCAGCAGCTTCGGGCTAGCGGGTACCAAAATCTCCTACAATGAGCAGTTCTTC. Protein product: CASSFGLAGTKISYNEQFF.

This chain links TRBV4-1 with TRBJ2-7; maybe TRBD2 (5 bases). CDR1 is MGHRA and CDR2 is YSYEKL in the germline V gene. This CDR3 has 15 residues. V was cut by 1 base and J by 5 bases, with 15 bases left in between. The CDR3 DNA reads TGCGCCAGCAGCCAAGCTGGGGTGTGGGGAGACGAGCAGTACTTC. This translates into CASSQAGVWGDEQYF.

The chain links TRBV5-4 to TRBJ2-3; TRBD2 matches 11 bases. The ends lost 3 bases at V and 4 bases at J; junction bases unmatched: 4. This CDR3 contains 15 residues. Germline CDR1 reads SGHNT; CDR2 reads YYREEE (reference sequence). The CDR3 here is CASSWLAGGADTQYF. DNA for the CDR3: TGTGCCAGCAGCTGGTTAGCGGGAGGGGCAGATACGCAGTATTTT.

This clonotype showed up just a few times. The gene calls are TRBV24-1 and TRBJ2-3; D unresolved. Germline-derived CDR1 and CDR2 are KGHDR and SFDVKD. V was clipped by 1 base and J by 4 bases, with 8 bases between them. This CDR3 is built from 14 residues. CDR3 in DNA: TGTGCCACCAGTGATTTCGTTGGCCCAGATACGCAGTATTTT. Translating it yields CATSDFVGPDTQYF.

This chain links TRBV7-2 with TRBJ2-3; D may be TRBD2 (6 bases). In germline, CDR1 is SGHTA, CDR2 FQGNSA. The CDR3 runs to 15 residues. Trimming pared 5 bases from V and 1 base from J, leaving 13 bases between. CDR3 region: CASSPLATRTDTQYF. CDR3 nucleotide sequence: TGTGCCAGCAGCCCCCTAGCGACCCGCACAGATACGCAGTATTTT.